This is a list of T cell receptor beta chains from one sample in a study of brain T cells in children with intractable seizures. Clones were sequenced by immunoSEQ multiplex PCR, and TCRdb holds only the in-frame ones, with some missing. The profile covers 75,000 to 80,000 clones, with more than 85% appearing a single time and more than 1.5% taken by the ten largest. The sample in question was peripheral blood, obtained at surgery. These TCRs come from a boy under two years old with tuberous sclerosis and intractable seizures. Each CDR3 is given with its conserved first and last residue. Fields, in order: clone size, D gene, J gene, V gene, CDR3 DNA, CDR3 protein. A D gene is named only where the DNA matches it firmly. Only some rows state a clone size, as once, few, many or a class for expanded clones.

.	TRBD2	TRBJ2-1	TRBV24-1	TGTGCCACCAGTGATTTGAAGCGGGAGGGATTCTATGAGCAGTTCTTC	CATSDLKREGFYEQFF
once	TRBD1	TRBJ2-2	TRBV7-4	TGTGCCAGCAGCATGGACAGGGAGGCGACCGGGGAGCTGTTTTTT	CASSMDREATGELFF
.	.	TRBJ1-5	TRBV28	TGTGCCAGCAGGTTACAGGAATATAGCAATCAGCCCCAGCATTTT	CASRLQEYSNQPQHF
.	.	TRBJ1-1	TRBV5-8	TGTGCCAGCAGCTATCCCCAGAAAGCTTTCTTT	CASSYPQKAFF
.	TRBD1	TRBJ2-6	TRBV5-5	TGTGCCAGCAGCTTCTCCAGGACAGGGATCTCTGGGGCCAACGTCCTGACTTTC	CASSFSRTGISGANVLTF
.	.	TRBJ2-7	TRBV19	TGTGCCAGCAGTTTGGAGGGTCTCTCCTACGAGCAGTACTTC	CASSLEGLSYEQYF
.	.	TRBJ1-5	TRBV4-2	TGTGCCAGCAGCCAAGATCGGTATAGCAATCAGCCCCAGCATTTT	CASSQDRYSNQPQHF
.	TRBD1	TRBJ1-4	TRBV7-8	TGTGCCAGCAGCTTAGCGAGGGACCGGGACAGAGTAGTTTCCACTAATGAAAAACTGTTTTTT	CASSLARDRDRVVSTNEKLFF
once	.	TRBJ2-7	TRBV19	TGTGCCAGTAGTATTGGCTCGGCACCCGACGAGCAGTACTTC	CASSIGSAPDEQYF
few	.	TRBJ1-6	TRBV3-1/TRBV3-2	TGTGCCAGCAGCCAAGGTGATAATTCACCCCTCCACTTT	CASSQGDNSPLHF
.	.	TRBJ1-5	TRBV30	TGTGCCTGGAGTAAGGAATCGGGTCAGCCCCAGCATTTT	CAWSKESGQPQHF
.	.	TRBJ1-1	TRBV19	TGTGCCAGTCGATTCGGTGGGGGCACTGAAGCTTTCTTT	CASRFGGGTEAFF
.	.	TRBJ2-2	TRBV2	TGTGCCAGCAGTAGAGGCACCGGGGAGCTGTTTTTT	CASSRGTGELFF
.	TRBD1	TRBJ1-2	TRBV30	TGTGCCTGGAGTCCCTCCGGGACAGCCCTTCGACGGGACTATGGCTACACCTTC	CAWSPSGTALRRDYGYTF
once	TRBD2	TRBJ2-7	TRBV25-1	TGTGCCAGCAGTGCTGCTAGCGGGAGTGGTGAGCAGTACTTC	CASSAASGSGEQYF
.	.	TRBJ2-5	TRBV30	TGTGCCTGGGGCCCGTACACCACCCTCCAAGAGACCCAGTACTTC	CAWGPYTTLQETQYF
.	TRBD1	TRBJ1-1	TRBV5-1	TGCGCCAGCAGCAGCGGACAGGACACTGAAGCTTTCTTT	CASSSGQDTEAFF
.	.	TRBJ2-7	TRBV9	TGTGCCAGCAGCCCCCGTCCTAGCGATTCCTACGAGCAGTACTTC	CASSPRPSDSYEQYF
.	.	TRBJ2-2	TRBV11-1	TGTGCCAGCAGCTTATGGGACGCAGGCACCGGGGAGCTGTTTTTT	CASSLWDAGTGELFF
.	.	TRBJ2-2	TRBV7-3	TGTGCCAGCAGCTTAAAGACCTTTAGGCCTGGGGCGAACACCGGGGAGCTGTTTTTT	CASSLKTFRPGANTGELFF
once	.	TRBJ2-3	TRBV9	TGTGCCAGCAGCCCAGGGGGGGCAGATACGCAGTATTTT	CASSPGGADTQYF
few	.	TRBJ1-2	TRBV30	TGTGCCTGGAACAGGTTTCCTGGCTACACCTTC	CAWNRFPGYTF
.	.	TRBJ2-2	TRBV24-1	TGTGCCACCAGTGACCCGGCGAGTAGCGACACCGGGGAGCTGTTTTTT	CATSDPASSDTGELFF
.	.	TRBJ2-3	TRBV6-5	TGTGCCGCCGCCCCACTCGCAATTTCAGATACGCAGTATTTT	CAAAPLAISDTQYF
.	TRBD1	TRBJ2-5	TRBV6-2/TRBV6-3	TGTGCCAGCAGTTACTCGAGCGCGGGACAGGGTAGCGCGACCCAGTACTTC	CASSYSSAGQGSATQYF
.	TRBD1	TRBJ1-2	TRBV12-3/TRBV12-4	TGTGCCAGCAGCCGACAGGGGGCGGATGGCTACACCTTC	CASSRQGADGYTF
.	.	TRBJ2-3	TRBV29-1	TGCAGCGTTTTTTCCGGATGGAGCACAGATACGCAGTATTTT	CSVFSGWSTDTQYF